This T cell receptor (beta chain) derives from a study of shared clonotypes between healthy human individuals. Notes on this clone: A read error may account for a junction end that differs from germline.

Germline V lookup: CDR1 SSHAT, CDR2 FNYEAQ (reference sequence). The CDR3 has 14 residues. As defined, naive CD8 cells were CD45RO-negative and positively selected for CCR7, with terminally differentiated effector memory CD45RA+ cells excluded. Genomic DNA belonging to each subset was distributed in equal measure over several immunoSEQ plates. The method was immunoSEQ multiplex PCR; TCRdb's version includes in-frame clones alone and lacks a portion of them. The sample lists about 2 million clones, just under 95% seen once, with around 1% in the top ten. The clonotype comes from a man between 18 and 35 years old in good health. The sample comprised naive CD8+ T cells sorted from blood. This chain joins TRBV7-7 and TRBJ2-5; the match to TRBD2 covers 7 bases. In nucleotides, the CDR3 is TGTGCTAGCAGCTTAAGTGGGGGGGAAGAGACCCAGTACTTC. This codes for CASSLSGGEETQYF.